This TCR beta chain was captured in a study of shared clonotypes between healthy human individuals. Study information: In total, the donors were a couple of women and a few men aged 18 to 49. Broader study findings: It was only blood that was sampled, and tissue repertoires likely differ. Clonotypes not shared had lower generation probabilities than those common to all four donors.

The ends lost 5 bases at V and 3 bases at J; junction bases unmatched: 7. CDR1 and CDR2 (germline): SGHTA, FQGTGA. The CDR3 is made up of 16 amino acids. Some clones are missing from TCRdb's copy, which holds only in-frame ones; the method was immunoSEQ multiplex PCR. The sample holds 2 million to 3 million clones, roughly 93% seen once. This clone was counted once. The target antigen is unknown. V is TRBV7-3 and J is TRBJ2-3; 11 bases align to TRBD2. Sample: naive CD4+ T cells from PBMCs. Documented subset: CD45RA+ positively selected. The sequence was collected from a man aged 18 to 35 in good health. Some clones in this sample may be carry-over from other donors' samples. This CDR3 is CASSLIAGGPTDTQYF. Written as DNA, the CDR3 is TGTGCCAGCAGCCTAATAGCGGGAGGGCCTACAGATACGCAGTATTTT.